What follows describes a single TCR beta chain. Its cognate antigen is unknown. This entry is derived from a study of beta chain features in type 1 diabetes. Overall study context: Comparable age, gender and cell yields were observed in patients relative to healthy donors.

Every bit of the isolated RNA underwent reverse transcription, so sequencing read expressed TCRB transcripts. Measured with immunoSEQ multiplex PCR; TCRdb has only the in-frame clones, and not every one. There are some 660,000 clones in the sample; over 11% occur only once, and 0.03% to 0.045% lies in the top ten. On average, the one heparinised blood draw given by each donor was around 120 mL. Each sorted fraction was over 98% pure. Notes on the study in general: Shortening that was moderate but significant affected the TCRB CDR3s of Type 1 diabetes patients in all four CD4+ subsets. Relative to healthy donors, patients appeared to have naive, central memory and Treg TCRB repertoires that were more similar.

Trimming took 4 bases from V and 4 from J, leaving 12 bases between them. This CDR3 spans 15 amino acids. CDR1 SGDLS and CDR2 YYNGEE come from the germline V gene. The sample taken for sequencing was naive CD4+ T cells from blood. The chain carries TRBV9 and TRBJ2-6; D may match TRBD1 or TRBD2 (5 bases each). The clonotype originates from a man younger than 30 with type 1 diabetes. CDR3 DNA sequence: TGTGCCAGCAGCACGCAGGGAGCCGGGGCCAACGTCCTGACTTTC. Translated, it gives CASSTQGAGANVLTF.